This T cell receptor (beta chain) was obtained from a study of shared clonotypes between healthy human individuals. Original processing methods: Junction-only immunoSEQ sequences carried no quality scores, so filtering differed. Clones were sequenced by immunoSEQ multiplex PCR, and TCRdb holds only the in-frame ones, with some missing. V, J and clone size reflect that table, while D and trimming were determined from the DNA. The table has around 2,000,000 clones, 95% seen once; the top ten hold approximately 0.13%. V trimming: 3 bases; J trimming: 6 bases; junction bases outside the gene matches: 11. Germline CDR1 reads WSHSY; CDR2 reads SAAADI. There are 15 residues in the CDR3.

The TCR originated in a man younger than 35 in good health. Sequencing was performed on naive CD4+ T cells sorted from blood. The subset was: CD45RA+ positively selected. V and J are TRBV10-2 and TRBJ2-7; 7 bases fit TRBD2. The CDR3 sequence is CASSDPAGTTLEQYF. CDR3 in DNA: TGCGCCAGCAGTGACCCAGCGGGGACTACCCTCGAGCAGTACTTC.